One sample yielded the 29 T cell receptor beta chains listed below, sequenced in a study of blood T cell repertoires in COVID-19 (dated by TCRdb to about 2020). Receptor libraries were prepared by the immunoSEQ multiplex PCR assay. TCRdb's version of the immuneACCESS table is confined to in-frame rearrangements and falls short of the full clone set. An unresolved V gene accounts for under half of the shortfall where checked; the remainder is of unknown origin. This sample gives roughly 100,000 clones in total; about 91% of them show up just once. Of the sample, about 6.3% falls within the top ten clones. Sequenced: peripheral blood. Receptor source: a human donor in a cohort sampled during active COVID-19.

The genes are TRBV11-2 and TRBJ2-3; D is undetermined. V shed 5 bases and J shed 0 bases, with 9 bases lying between them. CDR1 SGHAT and CDR2 FQNNGV come from the germline V gene. The CDR3 contains 14 residues. The DNA of the CDR3 is TGTGCCAGCAGCCCCATTACTAGCACAGATACGCAGTATTTT. As protein: CASSPITSTDTQYF. Looking up the rest from reference TRBV11-2 and TRBJ2-3 gives the full variable domain: EAGVAQSPRYKIIEKRQSVAFWCNPISGHATLYWYQQILGQGPKLLIQFQNNGVVDDSQLPKDRFSAERLKGVDSTLKIQPAKLEDSAVYLCASSPITSTDTQYFGPGTRLTVL.

The chain couples TRBV4-3 to TRBJ1-2, with TRBD1 identical over 9 bases. Unmatched junction bases numbered 11, after V lost 1 base and J lost 5 bases. The CDR3 consists of 17 residues. The germline V gene encodes CDR1 LGHNA and CDR2 YSLEER. CDR3 bases: TGCGCCAGCAGCCAAGGATCCGGGACAGGGTATCTATATGGCTACACCTTC. It encodes CASSQGSGTGYLYGYTF.

The chain joins TRBV20-1 to TRBJ2-7; TRBD2 aligns across 9 bases. Trimming at V came to 3 bases and at J to 6 bases, leaving 9 bases not matched to a gene. This CDR3 region has 14 residues. Germline CDR1 is DFQATT and CDR2 is SNEGSKA (reference sequence). CDR3 loop: CSASRAGGLSEQYF. CDR3 coding DNA: TGCAGTGCTAGTAGGGCGGGAGGGCTTAGCGAGCAGTACTTC.

J is TRBJ2-7 and V is TRBV7-3; 9 bases align to TRBD2. Germline V gene data show CDR1 as SGHTA and CDR2 as FQGTGA. The J segment lost 3 bases and the V segment lost 2 bases, leaving 5 bases of the junction unmatched. The CDR3 is 15 residues long. The CDR3 DNA follows: TGTGCCAGCAGCTTATCCGGGACTAGCAACTACGAGCAGTACTTC. Encoded protein: CASSLSGTSNYEQYF.

CDR3 residues: CASSFASGGVSYEQYF. The CDR3 bases are TGTGCCAGCAGCTTCGCCTCTGGGGGCGTCTCCTACGAGCAGTACTTC. The V call is TRBV7-2, the J call TRBJ2-7; D might be TRBD1 (6 bases). Germline CDR1 reads SGHTA; CDR2 reads FQGNSA. V lost 3 bases, J lost 0 bases, and 15 bases lay in between. The CDR3 covers 16 residues.

The rearrangement links TRBV12-3 or TRBV12-4 to TRBJ2-5, with D perhaps matching TRBD1 (5 bases). The CDR3 covers 13 residues. Trimming shortened V by 3 bases and J by 5 bases, and 10 bases separated the two germline ends. The CDR3 nucleotides read TGTGCCAGCAGTTTGCTGGGGCGGGAGACCCAGTACTTC. Protein sequence: CASSLLGRETQYF.

The rearrangement uses TRBV9 and TRBJ1-2; the D is unclear. The CDR3 extends over 15 amino acids. Trimming took off 0 bases at V and 4 bases at J, with 13 bases between the two ends. Germline V gives CDR1 SGDLS, CDR2 YYNGEE. The CDR3 DNA follows: TGTGCCAGCAGCGTAGGTGGCCCGGAGGGCTATGGCTACACCTTC. It translates to CASSVGGPEGYGYTF.

This clone was counted a few times. J is TRBJ2-7 and V is TRBV6-5; tentative D call: TRBD2 (5 bases). Germline CDR1 MNHEY, CDR2 SVGAGI. V gave up 2 bases and J gave up 0 bases, with 11 bases separating them. The length of the CDR3 is 15 residues. As DNA, the CDR3 is TGTGCCAGCAGTTACGGCCAGCGGCCCTCCTACGAGCAGTACTTC. This encodes CASSYGQRPSYEQYF.

V is TRBV4-2 and J is TRBJ1-1; no reliable D call. This CDR3 region has 15 residues. V was pared by 0 bases and J by 3 bases, with 11 bases between. Germline V lookup: CDR1 LGHNA, CDR2 YNFKEQ. The DNA of the CDR3 is TGTGCCAGCAGCCAAGATCTAGGAGCTTACACTGAAGCTTTCTTT. Its protein is CASSQDLGAYTEAFF.

The chain links TRBV3-1 (or the pseudogene TRBV3-2) to TRBJ2-4; a weak D match, TRBD1 (6 bases). Germline lookup yields CDR1 LGHDT and CDR2 YNNKEL (reference sequence). This CDR3 spans 15 amino acids. V was cut by 3 bases and J by 4 bases, with 13 bases left in between. The CDR3 loop is CASSHASRGKNIQYF. For the CDR3, the DNA is TGTGCCAGCAGCCACGCCTCCAGGGGAAAAAACATTCAGTACTTC.

To note about this clone: Other nucleotide sequences in the sample specify the same CDR3. CDR3 coding DNA: TGTGCCAGCTCCCTCCAGGGGAACTATGGCTACACCTTC. Translated, it gives CASSLQGNYGYTF. This rearrangement joins TRBV27 to TRBJ1-2, with D possibly TRBD1 on 6 matching bases. Trimming left V 8 bases short and J 2 bases short, with 12 bases between. Germline V gene lookup returns CDR1 MNHEY and CDR2 SMNVEV (reference sequence). This CDR3 spans 13 amino acids.

The chain carries TRBV24-1 and TRBJ2-5; a weak D match, TRBD1 (7 bases). The germline V gene has CDR1 KGHDR and CDR2 SFDVKD. The CDR3 is 16 amino acids. The ends were cut back, 2 bases at V and 5 bases at J, with 17 bases in the middle. CDR3 DNA: TGTGCCACCAGTGATTCTCAGGGGGGTGCCGGGGAGACCCAGTACTTC. The encoded protein is CATSDSQGGAGETQYF.

This clone has more than one count but fewer than ten. The rearrangement joins TRBV28 to TRBJ1-2, with 10 bases fitting TRBD1. This CDR3 contains 18 residues. CDR1 and CDR2 from the germline V gene are MDHEN and SYDVKM. With V trimmed by 7 bases and J by 8 bases, 22 bases remained unmatched. The CDR3 coding sequence is TGTGCCAGCACCTTCCCCGACGGGGGACAGGGGCCCTGGGGAGGCTACACCTTC. This translates into CASTFPDGGQGPWGGYTF.

This chain connects TRBV6-1 to TRBJ2-7, with TRBD2 matching 13 bases. Germline CDR1 and CDR2: MNHNS and SASEGT. J was trimmed by 7 bases and V by 2 bases; bases with no gene match: 5. This CDR3 is built from 15 residues. CDR3 coding DNA: TGTGCCAGCAGTGAAATACTAGCGGGGGGGCGAGAGCAGTACTTC. This codes for CASSEILAGGREQYF.

The rearrangement joins TRBV4-3 to TRBJ1-1; D is unclear. CDR3 size: 15 residues. Looked up from germline, CDR1 is LGHNA and CDR2 is YSLEER. The V and J ends lost 0 bases and 0 bases respectively, with 8 bases between them. The CDR3 DNA is TGCGCCAGCAGCCAAGATAGCGAGTTGAACACTGAAGCTTTCTTT. Translating gives CASSQDSELNTEAFF.

V is TRBV11-2 and J is TRBJ2-7; D unresolved. Germline CDR1 is SGHAT and CDR2 is FQNNGV. This CDR3 has 12 residues. V gave up 1 base and J gave up 2 bases, with 3 bases separating them. DNA of the CDR3: TGTGCCAGCAGCTTAGTAACCTACGAGCAGTACTTC. It encodes CASSLVTYEQYF.

This chain links TRBV6-5 with TRBJ2-5; 7 bases agree with TRBD2. This CDR3 contains 15 residues. Trimming removed 2 bases from V and 1 base from J; junction bases left unmatched: 4. CDR1 and CDR2 (germline): MNHEY, SVGAGI. The CDR3, as DNA: TGTGCCAGCAGTTACGGAGCGGGGCCCCAAGAGACCCAGTACTTC. The encoded protein is CASSYGAGPQETQYF.

The chain recombines TRBV6-1 with TRBJ2-2, with D possibly matching TRBD2 (6 bases). In germline, CDR1 is MNHNS, CDR2 SASEGT. The V end was cut by 3 bases, the J end by 0 bases, with 11 bases between. The CDR3 runs 16 residues. CDR3: CASSEGGGTNTGELFF. CDR3 nucleotide sequence: TGTGCCAGCAGTGAGGGTGGCGGGACGAACACCGGGGAGCTGTTTTTT.

This clone appeared a single time. The chain recombines TRBV3-1 (or the pseudogene TRBV3-2) with TRBJ2-2, with 8 bases fitting TRBD2. This CDR3 is 17 amino acids long. V lost 0 bases, J lost 3 bases, and 6 bases stayed unmatched. The germline V gene has CDR1 LGHDT and CDR2 YNNKEL (reference sequence). The CDR3 here is CASSQDQAGVYTGELFF. The CDR3 DNA reads as TGTGCCAGCAGCCAAGATCAAGCGGGAGTTTACACCGGGGAGCTGTTTTTT.

This clone has only a few counts. The gene calls are TRBV30 and TRBJ1-2; the match to TRBD1 covers 7 bases. The V and J ends lost 4 bases and 4 bases, in that order; junction bases with no gene match: 9. The CDR3 runs 14 residues. Looked up from germline, CDR1 is GTSNPN and CDR2 is SVGIG (reference sequence). The CDR3 DNA reads as TGTGCCTGGATGGCCGCAGGGGGGCCCTATGGCTACACCTTC. Protein product: CAWMAAGGPYGYTF.

This clone was observed a single time. The rearrangement links TRBV12-3 or TRBV12-4 to TRBJ2-2; D gene uncertain. The length of the CDR3 is 12 residues. CDR3 region: CAILPSTGELFF. The CDR3 bases are TGTGCGATTCTCCCCAGCACCGGGGAGCTGTTTTTT.

The chain links TRBV20-1 to TRBJ2-1, with TRBD2 identical over 7 bases. Trimming cost V 3 bases and J 4 bases; bases outside gene matches: 9. The CDR3 extends over 15 amino acids. From germline, CDR1 is DFQATT and CDR2 SNEGSKA (reference sequence). For the CDR3, the DNA is TGCAGTGCTAGTTGGGGCGGGAGTCGTTACAATGAGCAGTTCTTC. It translates to CSASWGGSRYNEQFF.

The chain couples TRBV19 to TRBJ2-1; D gene unclear. V was cut by 3 bases and J by 4 bases, with 4 bases left in between. The CDR3 length is 12 residues. CDR1 LNHDA and CDR2 SQIVND come from the germline V gene (reference sequence). The CDR3 nucleotides are TGTGCCAGTAGTATTCCGTACAATGAGCAGTTCTTC. It is translated as CASSIPYNEQFF. Complete variable domain (other parts from reference TRBV19 and TRBJ2-1): DGGITQSPKYLFRKEGQNVTLSCEQNLNHDAMYWYRQDPGQGLRLIYYSQIVNDFQKGDIAEGYSVSREKKESFPLTVTSAQKNPTAFYLCASSIPYNEQFFGPGTRLTVL.

The V call is TRBV5-8, the J call TRBJ2-3; a possible D gene is TRBD2 (6 bases). CDR1 is SGHTS, CDR2 YDEGEE, per germline. The CDR3 contains 13 residues. Trimming took off 2 bases at V and 6 bases at J, with 10 bases between the two ends. In DNA, the CDR3 is TGTGCCAGCAGCTTACGGGGAGGCGATACGCAGTATTTT. Translation gives CASSLRGGDTQYF.

This clone was recorded once. The rearrangement joins TRBV5-5 to TRBJ2-7; 11 bases map to TRBD1. CDR3 size: 16 residues. The trim removed 4 bases at V and 4 bases at J, leaving 10 bases unmatched. From germline, CDR1 is SGHKS and CDR2 YYEKEE (reference sequence). The CDR3 loop is CASSPTGTGGRYEQYF. The CDR3 DNA is TGTGCCAGCAGCCCCACCGGGACAGGGGGACGGTACGAGCAGTACTTC.

The genes are TRBV27 and TRBJ2-2; TRBD1 matches at 9 bases. The germline V gene has CDR1 MNHEY and CDR2 SMNVEV (reference sequence). V shed 2 bases and J 7 bases; nucleotides not matched to a gene: 2. The CDR3 extends over 14 amino acids. The CDR3 coding sequence is TGTGCCAGCAGTTTAGGACAGGGGCACGGGGAGCTGTTTTTT. It yields the protein CASSLGQGHGELFF.

CDR3 sequence: CASSRGNTEAFF. CDR3 bases: TGTGCCAGCAGCAGAGGGAACACTGAAGCTTTCTTT. The rearrangement joins TRBV9 to TRBJ1-1; D unresolved. The germline gives CDR1 SGDLS, CDR2 YYNGEE. V was shortened by 4 bases and J by 1 base, with 5 bases between the two germline ends. The CDR3 runs 12 residues.

V and J are TRBV11-2 and TRBJ2-3, with 7 bases identical to TRBD2. CDR3 length equals 15 residues. Germline CDR1 reads SGHAT; CDR2 reads FQNNGV. J was trimmed by 3 bases and V by 1 base; bases with no gene match: 4. CDR3 residues: CASSLAGGSTDTQYF. CDR3 sequence (DNA): TGTGCCAGCAGCTTAGCGGGAGGCTCTACAGATACGCAGTATTTT.

The chain has TRBV30 and TRBJ2-7; D is possibly TRBD1 (6 bases). Germline CDR1 GTSNPN, CDR2 SVGIG (reference sequence). V lost 2 bases and J lost 3, with 11 bases in between. The CDR3 covers 13 residues. The CDR3 is CAWSPHRVYEQYF. CDR3 DNA: TGTGCCTGGAGTCCTCACAGGGTCTACGAGCAGTACTTC.